This T cell receptor (beta chain) appears in the sequencing data of a study of blood T cell repertoires in COVID-19. About the research overall: Italy, Spain and the United States were the sources of the convalescent and acute COVID-19 samples. PBMCs, B-cell-depleted T cells, or T cells provided the cDNA or gDNA that made up the material.

Generated by immunoSEQ multiplex PCR, the TCRdb table keeps only in-frame clones and is missing some. Among over 250,000 clones listed, 70% to 90% were seen once. The TCR was taken from a woman in her 70s with acute or convalescent COVID-19. The specimen was peripheral blood.

CDR3 loop: CSVQLSGETQYF. In DNA, the CDR3 is TGCAGCGTACAACTATCGGGGGAGACCCAGTACTTC. V usage is TRBV29-1 and J usage is TRBJ2-5, with D perhaps TRBD2 (5 bases). V lost 6 bases, J lost 5 bases, and 13 bases lay in between. Germline CDR1 reads SQVTM; CDR2 reads ANQGSEA. The CDR3 is 12 amino acids.